This TCR beta chain emerged from a study of blood T cell repertoires in COVID-19 (dated by TCRdb to the early 2020s). With regard to the full study: The collaborator samples originated in the United States, Italy and Spain and spanned the acute and convalescent phases of COVID-19. The samples were drawn from the first 160 participants of the ongoing ImmuneRACE study and from under 1,500 subjects provided by 6 global collaborators. Deeply sampled blood TCRbeta repertoires from subjects exposed to, actively infected with, or recovered from COVID-19 were included in the dataset. A freely available public database, intended as a resource for researchers studying the immune response to SARS-CoV-2, is where the repertoires were released. The sample metadata nearly always contained a de-identified subject ID, COVID-19 status, age in years and sex. Where available, HLA class I and class II types were obtained from metadata supplied by the sample provider rather than from assay-based typing. The prospective study material was composed of cDNA or gDNA derived from T cells, B-cell-depleted T cells, or PBMCs.

TCRbeta CDR3 regions were amplified from genomic DNA by means of the immunoSEQ Assay, a bias-controlled multiplex PCR. In the source study's methods: The number of nucleated cells in each sample was estimated from the amplification of reference gene primers within the assay. To quantify the absolute abundance of each unique TCRbeta CDR3 rearrangement, sequence reads were collapsed and filtered. For each sample, productive Simpson clonality was calculated as the square root of Simpson's diversity index across productive rearrangements. The table was pulled from immuneACCESS by TCRdb, which kept in-frame rearrangements only. Such tables lose some clones; where checked, under half of the loss comes from unresolved V genes, and the rest has no known cause. The V and J calls and clone size were taken over from that table, and D and trimming were inferred from the DNA. Within this sample are more than 200,000 clones, with around nine tenths of them counted one time only. The leading ten clones occupy 1.5% to 2% of the sample.

V is shortened by 4 bases, J by 5 bases, and the region joining them spans 8 bases. CDR1 and CDR2, per the germline V gene, are SQVTM and ANQGSEA. CDR3 length: 11 amino acids, cysteine to phenylalanine. The entry retains the CDR3 DNA only, 33 bases that are in frame from base 1. Here is what the overall study found, with its caveats: Clinical and demographic metadata were provided uncurated, with the amount varying by source and participant.

Worth noting for this clone: The antigen this receptor binds is unknown. No per-base quality is available; no much larger clone lies one base away.

In the prospective study, participants were about 18 to 100 years old, resided in under 30 geographic areas of the United States, and were enrolled through a virtual design. In the prospective study, participants were assigned to cohorts based on the clinical history participants reported in a screening survey and a study questionnaire. For ImmuneRACE Cohort 3, a participant was defined as recovered based on two consecutive negative NP/OP PCR tests, clearance by a healthcare professional, or resolution of symptoms. Each participant in the prospective study had whole blood, serum and a nasopharyngeal or oropharyngeal swab collected by mobile phlebotomists. Participants in the prospective study had the option to provide additional blood draws and questionnaires over an approximately two-month period. Blood samples from the prospective study were shipped frozen or at room temperature prior to DNA extraction.

The chain employs TRBV29-1 and TRBJ1-1, and the D gene may be TRBD1, 6 bases matching. The sequence came from a woman between 50 and 59 years old who had recovered from COVID-19. Sequencing was done on a sample of PBMCs or T cells enriched from blood (not recorded which). The DNA sequence is as follows: TGCAGCGTTGGGACAGCGACTGAAGCTTTCTTT. It codes for CSVGTATEAFF.